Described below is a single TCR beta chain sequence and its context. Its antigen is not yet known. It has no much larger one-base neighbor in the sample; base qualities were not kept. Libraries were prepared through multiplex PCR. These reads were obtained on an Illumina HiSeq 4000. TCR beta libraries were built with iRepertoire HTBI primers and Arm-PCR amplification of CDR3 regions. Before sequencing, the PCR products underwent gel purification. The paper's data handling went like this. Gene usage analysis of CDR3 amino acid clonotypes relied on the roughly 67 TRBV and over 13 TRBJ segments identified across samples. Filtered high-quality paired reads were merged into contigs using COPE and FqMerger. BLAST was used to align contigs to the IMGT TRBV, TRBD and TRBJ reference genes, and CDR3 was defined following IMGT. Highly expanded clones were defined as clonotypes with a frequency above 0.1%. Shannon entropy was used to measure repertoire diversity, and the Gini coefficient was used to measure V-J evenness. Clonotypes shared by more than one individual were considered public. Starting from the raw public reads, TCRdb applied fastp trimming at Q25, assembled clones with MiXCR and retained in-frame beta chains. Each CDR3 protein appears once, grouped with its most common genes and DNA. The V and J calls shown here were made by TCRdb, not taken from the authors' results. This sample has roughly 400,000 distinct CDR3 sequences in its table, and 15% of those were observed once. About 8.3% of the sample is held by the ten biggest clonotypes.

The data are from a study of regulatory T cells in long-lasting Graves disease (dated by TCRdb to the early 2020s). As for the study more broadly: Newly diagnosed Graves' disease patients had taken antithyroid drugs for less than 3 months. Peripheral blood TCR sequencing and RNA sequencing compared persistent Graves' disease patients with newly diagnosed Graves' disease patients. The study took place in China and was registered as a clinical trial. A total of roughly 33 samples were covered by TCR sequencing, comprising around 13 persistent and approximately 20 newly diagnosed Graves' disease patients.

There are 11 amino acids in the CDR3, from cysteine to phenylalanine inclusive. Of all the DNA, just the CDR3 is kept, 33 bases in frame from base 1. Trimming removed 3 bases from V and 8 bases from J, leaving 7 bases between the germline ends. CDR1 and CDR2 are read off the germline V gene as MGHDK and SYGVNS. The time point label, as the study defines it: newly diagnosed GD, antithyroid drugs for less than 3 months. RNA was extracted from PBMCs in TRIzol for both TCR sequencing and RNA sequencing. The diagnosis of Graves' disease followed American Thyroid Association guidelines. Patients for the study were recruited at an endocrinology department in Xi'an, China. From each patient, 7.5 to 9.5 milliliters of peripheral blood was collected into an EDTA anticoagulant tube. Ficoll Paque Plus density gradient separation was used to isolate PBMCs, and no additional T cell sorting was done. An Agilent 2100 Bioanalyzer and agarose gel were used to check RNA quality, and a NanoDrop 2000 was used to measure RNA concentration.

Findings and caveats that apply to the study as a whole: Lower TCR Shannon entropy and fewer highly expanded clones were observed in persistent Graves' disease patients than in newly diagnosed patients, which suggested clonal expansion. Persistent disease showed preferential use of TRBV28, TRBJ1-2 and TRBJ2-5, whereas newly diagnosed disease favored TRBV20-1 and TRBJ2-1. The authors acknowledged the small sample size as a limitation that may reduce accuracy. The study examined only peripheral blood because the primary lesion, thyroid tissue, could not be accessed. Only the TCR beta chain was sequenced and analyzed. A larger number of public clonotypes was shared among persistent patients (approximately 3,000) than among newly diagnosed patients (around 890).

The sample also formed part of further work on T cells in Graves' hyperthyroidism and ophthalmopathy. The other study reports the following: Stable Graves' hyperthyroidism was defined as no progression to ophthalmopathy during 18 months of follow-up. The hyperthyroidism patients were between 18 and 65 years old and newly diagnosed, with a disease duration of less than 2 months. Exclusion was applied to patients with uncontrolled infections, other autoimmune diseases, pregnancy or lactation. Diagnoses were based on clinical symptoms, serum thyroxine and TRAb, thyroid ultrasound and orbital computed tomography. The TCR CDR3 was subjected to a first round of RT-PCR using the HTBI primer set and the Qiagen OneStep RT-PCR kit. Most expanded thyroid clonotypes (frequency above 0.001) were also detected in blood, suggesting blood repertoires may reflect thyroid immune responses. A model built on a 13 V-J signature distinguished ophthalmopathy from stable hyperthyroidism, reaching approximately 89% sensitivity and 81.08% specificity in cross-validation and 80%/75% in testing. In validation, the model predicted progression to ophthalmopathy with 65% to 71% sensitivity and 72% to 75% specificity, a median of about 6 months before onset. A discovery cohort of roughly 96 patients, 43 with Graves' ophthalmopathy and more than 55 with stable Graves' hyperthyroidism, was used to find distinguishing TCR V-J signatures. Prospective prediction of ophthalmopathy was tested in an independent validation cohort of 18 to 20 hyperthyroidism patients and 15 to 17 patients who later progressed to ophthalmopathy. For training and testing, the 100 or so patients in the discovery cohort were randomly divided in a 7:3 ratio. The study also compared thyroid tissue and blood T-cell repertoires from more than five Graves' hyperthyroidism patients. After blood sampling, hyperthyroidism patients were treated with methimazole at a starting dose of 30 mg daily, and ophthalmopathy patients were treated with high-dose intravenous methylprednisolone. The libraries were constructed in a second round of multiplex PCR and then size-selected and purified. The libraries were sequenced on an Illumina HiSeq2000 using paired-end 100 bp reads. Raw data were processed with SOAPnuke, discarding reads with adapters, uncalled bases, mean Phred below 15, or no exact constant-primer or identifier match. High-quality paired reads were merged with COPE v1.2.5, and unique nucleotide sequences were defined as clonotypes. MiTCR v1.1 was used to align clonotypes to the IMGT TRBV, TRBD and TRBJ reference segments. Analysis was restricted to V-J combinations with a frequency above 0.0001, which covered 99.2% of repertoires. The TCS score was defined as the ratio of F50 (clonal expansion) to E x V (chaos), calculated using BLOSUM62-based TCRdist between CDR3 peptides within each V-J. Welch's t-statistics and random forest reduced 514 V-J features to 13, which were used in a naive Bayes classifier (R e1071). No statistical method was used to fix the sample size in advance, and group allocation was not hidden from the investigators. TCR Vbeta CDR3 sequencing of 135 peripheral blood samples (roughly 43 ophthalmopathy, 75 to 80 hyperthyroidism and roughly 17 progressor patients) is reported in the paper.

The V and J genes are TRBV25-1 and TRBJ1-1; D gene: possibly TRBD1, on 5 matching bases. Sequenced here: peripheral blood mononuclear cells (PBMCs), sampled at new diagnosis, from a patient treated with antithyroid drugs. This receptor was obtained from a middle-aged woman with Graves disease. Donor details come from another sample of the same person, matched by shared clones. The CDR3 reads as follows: CASSDGGEAFF. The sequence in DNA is TGTGCCAGCAGTGATGGGGGGGAAGCTTTCTTT.